These T cell receptor beta chains were read from a single sample in a study of cytomegalovirus exposure and HLA in healthy donors. Sequencing used immunoSEQ multiplex PCR; TCRdb keeps in-frame clones, though not all of them. This sample carries 150,000 to 250,000 clones, about four fifths of them seen once, and the ten largest clones take about 0.1%. The sequenced sample consisted of PBMCs. The receptors were sampled from a boy under 10 years old in good health and CMV-seronegative. CDR3s include the opening cysteine and the closing phenylalanine or tryptophan. The order of the fields is V gene, J gene, clone size, D gene, CDR3 protein, CDR3 DNA. D genes are given only for firm matches. Clone sizes are given selectively: once, few, many, or a class where the clone is expanded.

>TRBV5-1|TRBJ2-1|.|TRBD1
CASSSTGSPYNEQFF
TGCGCCAGCAGCTCGACAGGGTCGCCCTACAATGAGCAGTTCTTC
>TRBV6-5|TRBJ2-7|.|TRBD1
CASSRDSYEQYF
TGTGCCAGCAGTAGGGACAGCTACGAGCAGTACTTC
>TRBV4-2|TRBJ1-1|.|.
CASSQVSSNTEAFF
TGTGCCAGCAGCCAAGTTTCCTCGAACACTGAAGCTTTCTTT
>TRBV19|TRBJ1-3|.|.
CAAGSGNTIYF
TGTGCGGCAGGCTCTGGAAACACCATATATTTT
>TRBV19|TRBJ1-6|few|.
CASSRGRDSPLHF
TGTGCCAGTAGTCGAGGGAGGGATTCACCCCTCCACTTT
>TRBV4-2|TRBJ2-7|few|TRBD2
CASSKRGGLIDMEQYF
TGTGCCAGCAGCAAGCGGGGGGGCCTTATTGACATGGAGCAGTACTTC
>TRBV18|TRBJ2-2|.|.
CASSPRQTYTGELFF
TGTGCCAGCTCACCACGACAAACTTACACCGGGGAGCTGTTTTTT
>TRBV9|TRBJ1-1|.|TRBD1
CASSVDPGQGGAFF
TGTGCCAGCAGCGTAGACCCGGGACAGGGTGGAGCTTTCTTT
>TRBV6-4|TRBJ2-3|.|.
CASSDEGEGDTQYF
TGTGCCAGCAGTGACGAGGGAGAGGGAGATACGCAGTATTTT
>TRBV27|TRBJ1-1|.|.
CASTLTGPGNTEAFF
TGTGCCAGCACCTTGACGGGTCCGGGGAACACTGAAGCTTTCTTT
>TRBV7-2|TRBJ2-7|.|.
CASSLVRTPQGQYF
TGTGCCAGCAGCTTAGTCAGGACCCCTCAGGGGCAGTACTTC
>TRBV11-1|TRBJ2-3|.|TRBD2
CASGGGVAGDPSTDTQYF
TGTGCCAGCGGAGGAGGGGTAGCGGGGGATCCTAGCACAGATACGCAGTATTTT
>TRBV18|TRBJ2-2|.|.
CASSPREVAGELFF
TGTGCCAGCTCACCACGGGAGGTAGCCGGGGAGCTGTTTTTT
>TRBV4-3|TRBJ2-7|.|.
CASSLQGAGPAYEQYF
TGCGCCAGCAGCCTTCAAGGGGCAGGTCCTGCCTACGAGCAGTACTTC
>TRBV13|TRBJ2-1|.|TRBD1
CASSQTTGQGSGTGEQFF
TGTGCCAGCAGCCAAACTACGGGACAGGGCAGCGGCACTGGTGAGCAGTTCTTC
>TRBV18|TRBJ1-2|.|TRBD1
CASSPYRTGDNYGYTF
TGTGCCAGCTCACCATACCGGACAGGAGACAACTATGGCTACACCTTC
>TRBV4-1|TRBJ2-3|.|TRBD2
CASSLRTRSTDTQYF
TGCGCCAGCAGCCTACGGACTAGGAGCACAGATACGCAGTATTTT
>TRBV19|TRBJ2-3|.|TRBD2
CASTLRSQGTSAPDTQYF
TGTGCCAGTACCCTCCGGTCGCAAGGGACTAGCGCTCCAGATACGCAGTATTTT
>TRBV19|TRBJ1-2|.|.
CASSPGVYGYTF
TGTGCCAGTAGTCCGGGGGTTTATGGCTACACCTTC
>TRBV19|TRBJ1-5|.|.
CASSIPGGQPQHF
TGTGCCAGTAGTATTCCGGGGGGCCAGCCCCAGCATTTT
>TRBV19|TRBJ2-7|.|TRBD1
CASSADRGRDEQYF
TGTGCCAGTAGTGCCGACAGGGGTAGGGACGAGCAGTACTTC
>TRBV13|TRBJ2-1|.|TRBD2
CASSLGTSANNERFF
TGTGCCAGCAGCTTAGGGACTAGCGCCAACAATGAGCGGTTCTTC
>TRBV11-3|TRBJ2-2|.|.
CASSPRQDTGELFF
TGTGCCAGCAGCCCTAGACAGGACACCGGGGAGCTGTTTTTT
>TRBV27|TRBJ1-2|.|TRBD1
CASSLGAGQGRDGYTF
TGTGCCAGCAGTTTAGGCGCGGGACAGGGGAGGGATGGCTACACCTTC
>TRBV5-6|TRBJ1-2|few|TRBD1
CASIPWRQGLGGYTF
TGTGCCAGCATCCCTTGGCGACAGGGCCTAGGTGGCTACACCTTC
>TRBV7-9|TRBJ2-5|few|TRBD1
CASSSGTGEETQYF
TGTGCCAGCAGCTCAGGGACAGGGGAAGAGACCCAGTACTTC
>TRBV18|TRBJ2-2|.|TRBD1
CASSPPSTGAGELFF
TGTGCCAGCTCACCCCCTTCGACAGGGGCCGGGGAGCTGTTTTTT
>TRBV4-3|TRBJ2-3|.|.
CASSQDHASVDTQYF
TGCGCCAGCAGCCAAGATCACGCCTCGGTGGATACGCAGTATTTT
>TRBV28|TRBJ2-1|.|TRBD2
CASSPIGLAGSYNEQFF
TGTGCCAGCAGTCCCATTGGACTAGCGGGGTCTTACAATGAGCAGTTCTTC
>TRBV4-1|TRBJ1-2|.|TRBD1
CASSPAPRQGIVYTF
TGCGCCAGCAGCCCCGCACCCAGACAGGGTATTGTCTACACCTTC
>TRBV5-6|TRBJ1-6|.|.
CASSLQSPNSPLHF
TGTGCCAGCAGCTTGCAGTCACCTAATTCACCCCTCCACTTT
>TRBV6-6|TRBJ2-3|.|TRBD2
CASSALTSGATDTQYF
TGTGCCAGCAGTGCCCTGACTAGCGGGGCAACAGATACGCAGTATTTT
>TRBV7-9|TRBJ1-3|.|.
CASSFRVLPPASGNTIYF
TGTGCCAGCAGCTTCAGGGTCCTCCCTCCGGCCTCTGGAAACACCATATATTTT
>TRBV4-3|TRBJ1-3|.|.
CASSQDISSGNTIYF
TGCGCCAGCAGCCAAGACATTTCCTCTGGAAACACCATATATTTT
>TRBV2|TRBJ1-1|once|.
CASSGQVPEAFF
TGTGCCAGCAGTGGTCAGGTCCCTGAAGCTTTCTTT
>TRBV20-1|TRBJ1-2|.|.
CSAGRGYTF
TGCAGTGCGGGGAGGGGCTACACCTTC